Listed here are 8 T cell receptor beta chains from one sample, sequenced in a study of tumor-infiltrating lymphocytes in primary liver carcinoma. Starting material of about 480 ng total RNA yielded TCR beta cDNA via a constant-region primer. Slightly modified ARM-PCR, run as three nested multiplex PCR rounds, produced the TCR beta libraries. TRBV1-TRBV30 forward primers paired with a C-beta reverse primer were used in the first two PCR rounds, which ran 9 to 10 cycles each. In TCRdb, the multiplex PCR reads were re-called with MiXCR into one record per CDR3 protein. The sample lists about 54,000 distinct CDR3 sequences, 70% to 75% seen once, with around 23% in the top ten. Investigators took RNA and DNA out together from 20-30 mg of unsorted bulk tissue. The sample was liver tumor tissue from sampling region 2. This sample's subset: tumor region T2, inferior pole. All receptors come from a man in his forties with primary liver carcinoma and hepatitis B virus infection.

This clonotype was observed a few times. In this CDR3 the conserved last residue, phenylalanine or tryptophan, is missing, so a read error is likely. The genes are TRBV7-9 and TRBJ2-3; possible D gene TRBD1, 6 bases. CDR3 length: 13 amino acids. The germline gives CDR1 SEHNR, CDR2 FQNEAQ (reference sequence). Here the CDR3 reads CVSSNNRADTQYL. The CDR3 bases are TGTGTCAGCAGCAATAACAGGGCAGATACGCAGTATCTT.

In its sample, this clonotype was seen many times. This chain connects TRBV7-9 to TRBJ2-3; no definite D call. The CDR3 sequence is 18 residues long. Germline assignment: CDR1 SEHNR and CDR2 FQNEAQ (reference sequence). Trimming cost V 5 bases and J 0 bases, with 21 bases left between them. The CDR3 reads CASSAGIQTRFSTDTQYF. CDR3 sequence (DNA): TGTGCCAGCAGCGCCGGTATTCAGACGCGTTTTAGCACAGATACGCAGTATTTT.

The rearrangement joins TRBV11-3 to TRBJ2-3; the D gene is possibly TRBD2 (5 bases). There are 13 residues in the CDR3. Trimming removed 8 bases at V and 5 bases at J, with 14 bases between. Germline CDR1 and CDR2: SGHNT and YENEEA. The CDR3 sequence: CASGWGEGDTQYF. The CDR3 DNA reads as TGTGCCAGCGGTTGGGGTGAGGGAGATACGCAGTATTTT.

With respect to this clonotype: At one end the junction does not follow the germline gene, possibly because of a read error. The chain has TRBV28 and TRBJ2-3, with 8 bases that match TRBD1. CDR3 size: 14 residues. CDR1 and CDR2 from the germline V gene are MDHEN and SYDVKM. CDR3 sequence: CASSCTGGADTQYF. Written as DNA, the CDR3 is TGTGCCAGCTCCTGTACAGGGGGAGCAGATACGCAATATTTT.

Worth noting for this clonotype: Germline and junction disagree at one end, which may indicate a read error. This sequence joins TRBV6-6 and TRBJ1-5; D possibly corresponds to TRBD1 (5 bases). The germline V gene encodes CDR1 MNHNY and CDR2 SVGAGI (reference sequence). The CDR3 is made up of 18 amino acids. CDR3 region: CASRRGGRAYTSNQSQHF. CDR3 DNA: TGTGCCAGCAGGCGGGGTGGCAGGGCATATACGAGCAATCAGTCCCAGCATTTT.

This chain connects TRBV6-5 to TRBJ2-1, with 8 bases that match TRBD1. Germline-derived CDR1 and CDR2 are MNHEY and SVGAGI. This CDR3 has 14 amino acids. The trim removed 5 bases at V and 10 bases at J, leaving 10 bases unmatched. The CDR3 region is CASSPGQDGLEQFF. Written as DNA, the CDR3 is TGTGCCAGCAGTCCGGGACAGGACGGTCTGGAGCAGTTCTTC.

Turning to this clonotype: In this CDR3 the conserved last residue, phenylalanine or tryptophan, is missing, so a read error is likely. The rearrangement links TRBV11-2 to TRBJ2-3; perhaps TRBD2 as D (5 bases). The CDR3 covers 20 residues. Germline values: CDR1 SGHAT, CDR2 FQNNGV. The CDR3 DNA follows: TGTGCCAGCAGCTCCGATGACCCCCTGCAGATAGCGATAAGCACAGATGCGCAGTATATT. Translation: CASSSDDPLQIAISTDAQYI.

This clonotype was seen many times. J is TRBJ2-7 and V is TRBV5-6; the D gene is possibly TRBD2 (6 bases). Trimming shortened V by 6 bases and J by 5 bases, and 21 bases separated the two germline ends. The length of the CDR3 is 15 residues. CDR1 is SGHDT, CDR2 YYEEEE, per germline. The DNA of the CDR3 is TGTGCCAGCACCCTTTTCGGACCCAGGAGGGACGAGCAGTACTTC. This sequence encodes CASTLFGPRRDEQYF. Complete variable domain (other parts from reference TRBV5-6 and TRBJ2-7): DAGVTQSPTHLIKTRGQQVTLRCSPKSGHDTVSWYQQALGQGPQFIFQYYEEEERQRGNFPDRFSGHQFPNYSSELNVNALLLGDSALYLCASTLFGPRRDEQYFGPGTRLTVT.